The source of this TCR beta chain is a study of T cell repertoires in cytomegalovirus infection. The overall study: Both a matching HLA type and CMV infection were indicated by public TCR beta signatures.

In TCRdb, the reads were re-called with MiXCR into one record per CDR3 protein. The table includes approximately 490,000 distinct CDR3 sequences, around 11% detected once. General study results and limits: Public TCR beta family frequency separated CMV-and-HLA carriers, including in an independent cohort. Dominating the ex vivo response were HLA-C-restricted CMV-specific TCR beta clonotypes.

The germline V gene has CDR1 SEHNR and CDR2 FQNEAQ (reference sequence). Unmatched junction bases numbered 4, after V lost 5 bases and J lost 4 bases. The CDR3 spans 14 residues. This clonotype was detected ten times or more. Its specificity is unknown. The clonotype was recovered from a human donor in good health (CMV status not recorded). Some clones in this sample may be carry-over from other donors' samples. Source material: PBMCs. The J gene is TRBJ2-1, the V gene TRBV7-9; 8 bases fit TRBD1. CDR3 nucleotide sequence: TGTGCCAGCAGCCGCCGGGACAGGTACAATGAGCAGTTCTTC. Encoded protein: CASSRRDRYNEQFF.